The following is a T cell receptor (beta chain) sequence with its context. As yet, its antigen is unknown. Scientists made TCR beta libraries using quantitative 5'-RACE with molecular barcodes. TCRdb ran MiXCR on the 5' RACE reads and lists one entry per CDR3 protein. The table lists 750,000 to 850,000 distinct CDR3 sequences, 12% of them singletons. This entry is derived from a study of CD8 T cells in ankylosing spondylitis. Study results and limitations: Researchers reportedly found disease-linked clones significantly enriched in matched ankylosing spondylitis synovial fluid. One TCR beta motif, made up of roughly 8 highly homologous variants, appeared characteristic of ankylosing spondylitis blood.

There are 18 residues in the CDR3. Germline CDR1 is KGHDR and CDR2 is SFDVKD. V was clipped by 4 bases and J by 1 base; unmatched bases: 11. The source material was blood, either unsorted or a sorted T cell fraction (not recorded which). The gene calls are TRBV24-1 and TRBJ2-2, with TRBD1 identical over 7 bases. This sequence was found in a male donor with ankylosing spondylitis. The CDR3 DNA is TGTGCCACCAGTGACCCCCCCCGGACAGGATTGAACACCGGGGAGCTGTTTTTT. This translates into CATSDPPRTGLNTGELFF.